This T cell receptor beta chain was found in a study of T-cell memory formation after mild COVID-19. Sample barcodes and UMIs were carried by the TCR alpha and TCR beta cDNA libraries that 5'RACE generated with constant-segment primers. TCRdb reprocessed the 5' RACE reads with MiXCR, giving one entry per CDR3 protein. The sample shows about 190,000 distinct CDR3 sequences, roughly a tenth of them seen only once. Germline V gene sequence: CDR1 SGHRS, CDR2 YFSETQ. The CDR3 is 13 amino acids. The V and J ends lost 0 bases and 8 bases respectively, with 10 bases between them. This clonotype showed up just a few times. What it binds is unknown. General observations from the study: There was a balanced CD4/CD8 profile in clones contracting day 15 to 85, and later expanders leaned CD4+. The second-wave clones peaking on day 37 were not confirmed as SARS-CoV-2-specific.

The chain recombines TRBV5-1 with TRBJ2-3; D unresolved. The clonotype was recovered from a man aged 18 to 29 who had mild COVID-19 (a few samples of this study predate the infection). Cell type and time point are not known. The sequenced material came from PBMCs or a T cell subset sorted from them (not recorded which). The CDR3 reads CASSLETSGTQYF. The CDR3 nucleotides read TGCGCCAGCAGCTTGGAGACGTCGGGTACGCAGTATTTT.